This T cell receptor (beta chain) was retrieved from a study of T cells in Graves' hyperthyroidism and ophthalmopathy. Overall study context: Peripheral blood collection took place at initial diagnosis, before any treatment.

Blood was sampled at initial diagnosis of hyperthyroidism, prior to onset of any ophthalmopathy symptoms. The PBMCs studied were ones that came from roughly 9.4 ml fresh peripheral blood. Authors of the study amplified TCR beta CDR3 regions from RNA transcripts. Researchers ran a first-round RT-PCR on the TCR CDR3 using the HTBI primer set. One entry per CDR3 protein results from TCRdb running MiXCR on the multiplex PCR reads. The table lists around 250,000 distinct CDR3 sequences, less than 15% of them singletons, with approximately 12% in the top ten. V lost 4 bases to trimming and J lost 2 bases, with 5 bases between them. Germline V gene sequence: CDR1 SGHNT, CDR2 YENEEA. The CDR3 is 13 residues long. As concerns this clonotype: This could be a read error, since a much larger clone is one nucleotide away. The conserved phenylalanine or tryptophan is not found at the CDR3 terminus, so this likely reflects a read error.

What was sequenced was blood. The receptor was derived from a woman aged 40 to 50 with Graves' hyperthyroidism that later progressed to Graves' ophthalmopathy. V is TRBV11-3 and J is TRBJ2-2; no reliable D call. CDR3 DNA sequence: TGTGCCAGCAGCTCTACTAACACCGGGGAGCTGTTTCTT. It yields the protein CASSSTNTGELFL.